One sample yielded the 27 T cell receptor beta chains listed below, sequenced in a study of beta chain features in type 1 diabetes. Since all of the isolated RNA was reverse transcribed, expressed TCRB transcripts were what got sequenced. The assay was immunoSEQ multiplex PCR, and TCRdb's table has in-frame clones only and misses some. Of 680,000 or so clones detected, roughly 13% appear once; the ten largest clones hold 0.022%. Overall study findings and caveats: In every one of the four CD4+ subsets, TCRB CDR3s were moderately but significantly shorter in Type 1 diabetes patients.

Their cognate antigens are unknown. Input material: naive CD4+ T cells from blood. Every receptor here comes from a man aged 18 to 30 with type 1 diabetes.

The chain is built from TRBV18 and TRBJ1-5, with TRBD1 matching over 9 bases. V shed 3 bases, J shed 5 bases, and the junction held 5 bases outside the gene matches. This CDR3 contains 15 residues. Germline-derived CDR1 and CDR2 are KGHSH and LQKENI. This CDR3 reads CASSPTRQGDQPQHF. DNA of the CDR3: TGTGCCAGCTCACCTACCCGACAGGGGGATCAGCCCCAGCATTTT. The complete variable domain, with remaining parts taken from reference TRBV18 and TRBJ1-5, reads NAGVMQNPRHLVRRRGQEARLRCSPMKGHSHVYWYRQLPEEGLKFMVYLQKENIIDESGMPKERFSAEFPKEGPSILRIQQVVRGDSAAYFCASSPTRQGDQPQHFGDGTRLSIL.

The table lists this clone with a few counts. V is TRBV7-3 and J is TRBJ1-1; 8 nucleotides agree with TRBD1. The CDR3 runs to 16 residues. Germline CDR1 is SGHTA and CDR2 is FQGTGA. Trimming removed 5 bases from V and 1 base from J; junction bases left unmatched: 9. This CDR3 reads CASSPRPGTGNTEAFF. In DNA form, the CDR3 reads TGTGCCAGCAGCCCCCGCCCCGGGACAGGGAACACTGAAGCTTTCTTT.

The rearrangement uses TRBV19 and TRBJ1-5; possible D gene TRBD1, 5 bases. The germline V and J ends were trimmed by 3 bases and 4 bases, with 13 bases remaining between them. The length of the CDR3 is 15 residues. The germline CDR1 and CDR2 sequences are LNHDA and SQIVND (reference sequence). For the CDR3, the DNA is TGTGCCAGTAGTATGGAGGGACCGCAGAATCAGCCCCAGCATTTT. Residues: CASSMEGPQNQPQHF.

This clone has more than one count but fewer than ten. The chain links TRBV4-1 to TRBJ2-2, with D possibly matching TRBD1 (6 bases). The CDR3 spans 15 residues. Germline CDR1 MGHRA, CDR2 YSYEKL. The germline V and J ends were trimmed by 5 bases and 2 bases, with 12 bases remaining between them. For the CDR3, the DNA is TGCGCCAGCAGCGTACAGGGAATTAACACCGGGGAGCTGTTTTTT. Protein sequence: CASSVQGINTGELFF.

This clone was detected only a few times. This chain links TRBV6-1 with TRBJ2-7; TRBD1 matches 10 bases. V trimming: 4 bases; J trimming: 4 bases; junction bases outside the gene matches: 7. Germline V lookup: CDR1 MNHNS, CDR2 SASEGT. The CDR3 loop spans 15 amino acids. The CDR3 protein is CASSVTGGNVYEQYF. CDR3 coding DNA: TGTGCCAGCAGTGTGACAGGGGGCAACGTTTACGAGCAGTACTTC.

This clone was seen only a few times. The chain links TRBV11-3 to TRBJ2-1; TRBD2 matches at 7 bases. CDR1 is SGHNT, CDR2 YENEEA, per germline. The CDR3 is made up of 15 amino acids. The ends lost 1 base at V and 2 bases at J; junction bases unmatched: 2. This CDR3 reads CASSLGAGAYNEQFF. The CDR3 DNA reads TGTGCCAGCAGCTTAGGGGCGGGGGCCTACAATGAGCAGTTCTTC. The full variable domain, with the rest looked up from reference TRBV11-3 and TRBJ2-1, is EAGVVQSPRYKIIEKKQPVAFWCNPISGHNTLYWYLQNLGQGPELLIRYENEEAVDDSQLPKDRFSAERLKGVDSTLKIQPAELGDSAVYLCASSLGAGAYNEQFFGPGTRLTVL.

This clone occurred a few times. V and J are TRBV7-8 and TRBJ2-1, with 7 bases lining up with TRBD1. Per germline, CDR1 SGHVS and CDR2 FQNEAQ. The J segment lost 4 bases and the V segment lost 0 bases, leaving 3 bases of the junction unmatched. The CDR3 contains 15 residues. As DNA, the CDR3 is TGTGCCAGCAGCTTAGCGGGACAGCCTTACAATGAGCAGTTCTTC. It is translated as CASSLAGQPYNEQFF.

The rearrangement links TRBV18 to TRBJ1-1; weak D call: TRBD1 (6 bases). V was trimmed by 3 bases and J by 4 bases, leaving 15 bases between them. The CDR3 length is 15 residues. CDR1 and CDR2 from the germline V gene are KGHSH and LQKENI. CDR3 protein: CASSPRTALSTEAFF. CDR3 in DNA: TGTGCCAGCTCACCGCGGACAGCCTTGAGCACTGAAGCTTTCTTT.

CDR3 protein: CASSERQGAYGYGYTF. CDR3 in DNA: TGTGCCAGCAGCGAGAGACAGGGGGCATACGGCTATGGCTACACCTTC. This sequence joins TRBV13 and TRBJ1-2; 10 nucleotides agree with TRBD1. The CDR3 covers 16 residues. The germline V gene encodes CDR1 PRHDT and CDR2 FYEKMQ (reference sequence). The J segment lost 4 bases and the V segment lost 5 bases, leaving 10 bases of the junction unmatched.

In its sample, this clone was seen a few times. This CDR3 is also generated by other DNA sequences in the sample. The V and J genes are TRBV14 and TRBJ1-1; D is uncertain. V was cut by 4 bases and J by 0 bases, with 6 bases left in between. CDR3 length: 13 amino acids. Germline CDR1 is SGHDN and CDR2 is FVKESK. The CDR3: CASSLSMNTEAFF. DNA of the CDR3: TGTGCCAGCAGCCTCAGTATGAACACTGAAGCTTTCTTT. Together with reference TRBV14 and TRBJ1-1, the CDR3 gives the full variable domain: EAGVTQFPSHSVIEKGQTVTLRCDPISGHDNLYWYRRVMGKEIKFLLHFVKESKQDESGMPNNRFLAERTGGTYSTLKVQPAELEDSGVYFCASSLSMNTEAFFGQGTRLTVV.

The chain recombines TRBV4-2 with TRBJ2-1; D is possibly TRBD2 (6 bases). The germline gives CDR1 LGHNA, CDR2 YNFKEQ. The CDR3 runs to 15 residues. Trimming removed 4 bases at V and 9 bases at J, with 19 bases between. CDR3 DNA: TGTGCCAGCAGCCGAACCGTCGGTGAGGGAGGTGAGCAGTTCTTC. Protein: CASSRTVGEGGEQFF.

The chain has TRBV29-1 and TRBJ1-1; D not certain. This CDR3 comprises 14 residues. The germline V gene encodes CDR1 SQVTM and CDR2 ANQGSEA. Trimming cost V 4 bases and J 11 bases, with 23 bases left between them. The CDR3 DNA follows: TGCAGCGTTGTTAATGATCGTGGGTGGGCCCTGGCTTTCTTT. Its protein is CSVVNDRGWALAFF.

The chain couples TRBV27 to TRBJ2-7; tentatively, D is TRBD2 (5 bases). The length of the CDR3 is 14 residues. Germline loops: CDR1 MNHEY, CDR2 SMNVEV (reference sequence). Trimming took off 5 bases at V and 4 bases at J, with 15 bases between the two ends. As DNA, the CDR3 is TGTGCCAGCAGTCCGGCGGGCAGAAGTTACGAGCAGTACTTC. Translation gives CASSPAGRSYEQYF.

The chain employs TRBV25-1 and TRBJ1-1, with D possibly TRBD1 on 6 matching bases. The length of the CDR3 is 15 residues. The V gene's germline CDR1 is MGHDK and CDR2 SYGVNS. Trimming shortened V by 5 bases and J by 3 bases, and 16 bases separated the two germline ends. CDR3 in amino acids: CASSTAGTIDTEAFF. Here the CDR3 DNA reads TGTGCCAGCAGTACCGCCGGGACAATCGACACTGAAGCTTTCTTT.

The CDR3 is CASRTTGEPGYGYTF. The CDR3 region has the DNA TGTGCCAGCAGAACCACAGGGGAGCCAGGCTATGGCTACACCTTC. The chain combines TRBV28 with TRBJ1-2, with 7 bases that match TRBD1. CDR3 length: 15 residues. The V segment lost 6 bases and the J segment 4 bases; nucleotides outside the gene matches: 11. Germline CDR1 and CDR2: MDHEN and SYDVKM.

This clone turned up a few times. This chain links TRBV25-1 with TRBJ2-3; the match to TRBD1 covers 7 bases. The trim removed 6 bases at V and 1 base at J, leaving 7 bases unmatched. The germline V gene encodes CDR1 MGHDK and CDR2 SYGVNS. The CDR3 is 15 residues long. CDR3 DNA: TGTGCCAGCAGAAAGACCCAGGGGGGCACAGATACGCAGTATTTT. The encoded protein is CASRKTQGGTDTQYF.

The gene calls are TRBV7-9 and TRBJ1-4; 7 positions match TRBD1. The CDR3 is 14 amino acids. Germline-derived CDR1 and CDR2 are SEHNR and FQNEAQ (reference sequence). Trimming cost V 5 bases and J 4 bases; bases outside gene matches: 4. CDR3 sequence reads: CASSPGQNNEKLFF. The CDR3 DNA follows: TGTGCCAGCAGCCCGGGACAGAATAATGAAAAACTGTTTTTT.

The genes are TRBV15 and TRBJ2-2; 7 nucleotides align to TRBD2. Trimming at V came to 2 bases and at J to 0 bases, leaving 0 bases not matched to a gene. The germline CDR1 and CDR2 sequences are LNHNV and YYDKDF (reference sequence). The CDR3 consists of 15 residues. CDR3 nucleotides: TGTGCCACCAGCAGACTAGCGGCGAACACCGGGGAGCTGTTTTTT. It translates to CATSRLAANTGELFF.

The gene calls are TRBV10-3 and TRBJ1-1; D remains unclear. This CDR3 spans 12 amino acids. Germline-derived CDR1 and CDR2 are ENHRY and SYGVKD. V lost 5 bases, J lost 6 bases, and 10 bases lay in between. The CDR3 DNA reads TGTGCCATCAGTAATGACGTATCTGAAGCTTTCTTT. It yields the protein CAISNDVSEAFF.

V usage is TRBV11-3 and J usage is TRBJ1-2, with 7 bases identical to TRBD1. With V trimmed by 5 bases and J by 4 bases, 4 bases remained unmatched. Germline CDR1 and CDR2: SGHNT and YENEEA. The length of the CDR3 is 13 residues. The CDR3 DNA sequence: TGTGCCAGCAGCCGGGGGACAGTCTATGGCTACACCTTC. Translation: CASSRGTVYGYTF.

The V and J genes are TRBV30 and TRBJ1-2; D gene ambiguous. The CDR3 totals 12 residues. Germline CDR1 GTSNPN, CDR2 SVGIG (reference sequence). The V and J ends lost 2 bases and 4 bases respectively, with 8 bases between them. The CDR3 here is CAWSLGTYGYTF. The CDR3, as DNA: TGTGCCTGGAGTCTGGGTACCTATGGCTACACCTTC.

The chain recombines TRBV5-1 with TRBJ2-1, with D possibly matching TRBD2 (5 bases). The germline gives CDR1 SGHRS, CDR2 YFSETQ. The CDR3 extends over 14 amino acids. V was clipped by 4 bases and J by 1 base, with 9 bases between them. This CDR3 reads CASSTPGSYNEQFF. CDR3 DNA sequence: TGCGCCAGCAGCACTCCGGGATCCTACAATGAGCAGTTCTTC.

This clone has just a few counts. CDR3 nucleotide sequence: TGTGCCAGCAGCTTAGCCCCCGGGACAGCCGATTCACCCCTCCACTTT. It is translated as CASSLAPGTADSPLHF. The V call is TRBV7-6, the J call TRBJ1-6; TRBD1 matches at 7 bases. Germline loops: CDR1 SGHVS, CDR2 FNYEAQ. V trimming: 0 bases; J trimming: 8 bases; junction bases outside the gene matches: 7. This CDR3 region has 16 residues.

This clone came up a few times. The rearrangement joins TRBV4-1 to TRBJ1-4, with 8 bases matching TRBD1. This CDR3 is built from 15 residues. J was trimmed by 2 bases and V by 4 bases; bases with no gene match: 3. The germline gives CDR1 MGHRA, CDR2 YSYEKL. CDR3 DNA sequence: TGCGCCAGCAGCCCCTGGACAGGGACTAATGAAAAACTGTTTTTT. This translates into CASSPWTGTNEKLFF.

This clone occurred a few times. The chain combines TRBV29-1 with TRBJ2-2; D gene uncertain. With 4 bases removed from V and 5 bases from J, the gap between germline ends came to 5 bases. Germline CDR1 SQVTM, CDR2 ANQGSEA. The CDR3 has 11 amino acids. This CDR3 is CSVGETGELFF. DNA of the CDR3: TGCAGCGTTGGGGAAACCGGGGAGCTGTTTTTT.

This clone has a handful of counts. The chain employs TRBV7-3 and TRBJ1-1, with TRBD1 as a possible D gene (5 bases). The germline V and J ends were trimmed by 4 bases and 2 bases, with 8 bases remaining between them. Germline lookup yields CDR1 SGHTA and CDR2 FQGTGA. There are 13 residues in the CDR3. The CDR3: CASSSGHNTEAFF. CDR3 bases: TGTGCCAGCAGCTCCGGACACAACACTGAAGCTTTCTTT.

The J gene is TRBJ2-1, the V gene TRBV11-2, with 11 bases matching TRBD2. This CDR3 is 17 amino acids long. V lost 7 bases, J lost 3 bases, and 11 bases stayed unmatched. CDR1 is SGHAT, CDR2 FQNNGV, per germline. CDR3 residues: CASNLRLAGGDYNEQFF. The CDR3 DNA reads as TGTGCCAGCAACCTTCGCTTAGCGGGGGGGGACTACAATGAGCAGTTCTTC.